Following are 3 T cell receptor beta chains from one sample sequenced in a study of blood T cells in healthy people across ages. Then a second PCR, running about 6 to 12 cycles, was carried out with a sample-barcoded 5' primer and a J-beta primer mix. From the 5' RACE reads, TCRdb called clonotypes with MiXCR, one entry per CDR3 protein. The sample contains around 710,000 distinct CDR3 sequences, roughly 44% of which appear only once. The source material was blood. The receptors were sampled from an older woman in good health.

This clonotype has ten or more counts. The chain carries TRBV20-1 and TRBJ2-1; 8 nucleotides match TRBD2. The junction had 7 bases not matched to a gene; V was cut back by 0 bases and J by 0 bases. Germline V CDR1 and CDR2: DFQATT, SNEGSKA (reference sequence). The CDR3 has 17 residues. CDR3 amino acids: CSARDTSGSSSYNEQFF. Written as DNA, the CDR3 is TGCAGTGCTAGAGATACTAGCGGCTCCAGCTCCTACAATGAGCAGTTCTTC.

This clonotype was found a few times. The V gene is TRBV7-2, the J gene TRBJ2-5; TRBD2 agrees at 10 bases. The CDR3 is made up of 16 amino acids. Looked up from germline, CDR1 is SGHTA and CDR2 is FQGNSA. J was trimmed by 5 bases and V by 2 bases; bases with no gene match: 8. The CDR3 is CASSLLAGATPETQYF. CDR3 coding DNA: TGTGCCAGCAGCTTACTAGCGGGGGCTACCCCTGAGACCCAGTACTTC.

Points on this clonotype: The junction shows a germline mismatch at one end, possibly a read error. The chain has TRBV4-2 and TRBJ2-1; D perhaps matches TRBD1 (6 bases). There are 14 residues in the CDR3. Looked up from germline, CDR1 is LGHNA and CDR2 is YNFKEQ. In DNA form, the CDR3 reads TGTACCAGCAGCAGGGGAGTATCCTACAATGAGCAGTTCTTC. Translated, it gives CTSSRGVSYNEQFF.